The rows below give T cell receptor beta chains drawn from one sample of a study of immune cell composition in non-small cell lung cancer. The method was immunoSEQ multiplex PCR; TCRdb's version includes in-frame clones alone and lacks a portion of them. Of some 7,200 clones in the sample, 77% were seen once. Sequenced: non-adjacent lung tissue. Receptors originate from a human donor with non-small cell lung cancer. The CDR3 runs from the conserved cysteine through the conserved F or W. Each record gives: D gene, J gene, clone size, V gene, CDR3 DNA, CDR3 protein. The D gene is left open where the match is weak. A clone size is listed for some rows: how often the clone was seen (once, few, many), or a class if it is expanded.

d_call: TRBD2; j_call: TRBJ2-3; clone_size: .; v_call: TRBV2; cdr3_nt: TGTGCCAGTAGCGGGGACAGCACAGATACGCAGTATTTT; cdr3_aa: CASSGDSTDTQYF
d_call: .; j_call: TRBJ1-1; clone_size: .; v_call: TRBV4-2; cdr3_nt: TGTGCCAGCAGCCATACAGAGGGCACTGAAGCTTTCTTT; cdr3_aa: CASSHTEGTEAFF
d_call: .; j_call: TRBJ1-5; clone_size: .; v_call: TRBV6-6; cdr3_nt: TGTGCCAGCAGTTCACCAGGGGTCTCAAGCAATCAGCCCCAGCATTTT; cdr3_aa: CASSSPGVSSNQPQHF
d_call: TRBD1; j_call: TRBJ1-1; clone_size: .; v_call: TRBV19; cdr3_nt: TGTGCCAGTAGTATAGCCGGGACAGGGGGCACTGAAGCTTTCTTT; cdr3_aa: CASSIAGTGGTEAFF
d_call: TRBD2; j_call: TRBJ2-5; clone_size: .; v_call: TRBV7-2; cdr3_nt: TGTGCCAGCAGCCCTAGCGGGGGGCTTGAGACCCAGTACTTC; cdr3_aa: CASSPSGGLETQYF
d_call: .; j_call: TRBJ2-1; clone_size: .; v_call: TRBV5-1; cdr3_nt: TGCGCCAGCAGCTTGGGAGCTAGCGTCTCCTACAATGAGCAGTTCTTC; cdr3_aa: CASSLGASVSYNEQFF
d_call: .; j_call: TRBJ2-6; clone_size: .; v_call: TRBV28; cdr3_nt: TGTGCCAGCAGTTTCCAGGGTCTCTTGGCCAACGTCCTGACTTTC; cdr3_aa: CASSFQGLLANVLTF
d_call: .; j_call: TRBJ2-6; clone_size: .; v_call: TRBV6-1; cdr3_nt: TGTGCCAGCAGCAACCAGGGGATGGGGGCCAACGTCCTGACTTTC; cdr3_aa: CASSNQGMGANVLTF
d_call: TRBD1; j_call: TRBJ2-1; clone_size: once; v_call: TRBV6-1; cdr3_nt: TGTGCCAGCAGTGAAGTGGACAGGGGGCTCCTCGGTCAGTTCTTC; cdr3_aa: CASSEVDRGLLGQFF
d_call: TRBD1; j_call: TRBJ2-3; clone_size: .; v_call: TRBV5-1; cdr3_nt: TGCGCCAGCAGCTCCCTACAGGGGGCGGGCACAGATACGCAGTATTTT; cdr3_aa: CASSSLQGAGTDTQYF
d_call: TRBD1; j_call: TRBJ1-2; clone_size: .; v_call: TRBV5-1; cdr3_nt: TGCGCCAGCAGCATGGGACAGAACTCTAACTATGGCTACACCTTC; cdr3_aa: CASSMGQNSNYGYTF
d_call: TRBD2; j_call: TRBJ2-2; clone_size: .; v_call: TRBV28; cdr3_nt: TGTGCCAGCAACTTATTGGGGTTGGCGGGAGCCGTGAGCACCGGGGAGCTGTTTTTT; cdr3_aa: CASNLLGLAGAVSTGELFF
d_call: TRBD1; j_call: TRBJ1-5; clone_size: few; v_call: TRBV5-1; cdr3_nt: TGCGCCAGCAGCGTGACAGGGAGTCCTGGGCAGCCCCAGCATTTT; cdr3_aa: CASSVTGSPGQPQHF
d_call: .; j_call: TRBJ1-2; clone_size: .; v_call: TRBV7-9; cdr3_nt: TGTGCCAGCAGCCCGAGAGGGGCGGGGGAGGCTCTCTATGGCTACACCTTC; cdr3_aa: CASSPRGAGEALYGYTF
d_call: TRBD1; j_call: TRBJ1-6; clone_size: .; v_call: TRBV5-1; cdr3_nt: TGCGCCAGCAGCTCTACAGGGGTTAATTCACCCCTCCACTTT; cdr3_aa: CASSSTGVNSPLHF
d_call: TRBD2; j_call: TRBJ2-1; clone_size: few; v_call: TRBV6-1; cdr3_nt: TGTGCCAGCGGACGCGGGAGGGCCGGGGCGGATGAGCAGTTCTTC; cdr3_aa: CASGRGRAGADEQFF
d_call: TRBD2; j_call: TRBJ2-3; clone_size: .; v_call: TRBV6-6; cdr3_nt: TGTGCCAGCAGAGGACTAGCGGTACGCGCCACAGATACGCAGTATTTT; cdr3_aa: CASRGLAVRATDTQYF
d_call: TRBD2; j_call: TRBJ2-5; clone_size: once; v_call: TRBV2; cdr3_nt: TGTGCCAGCAGTGAAGTAGGACTAGCCTGGGAGACCCAGTACTTC; cdr3_aa: CASSEVGLAWETQYF
d_call: .; j_call: TRBJ2-3; clone_size: .; v_call: TRBV10-3; cdr3_nt: TGTGCCATCAGTCCAGGGGTAGATACGCAGTATTTT; cdr3_aa: CAISPGVDTQYF
d_call: .; j_call: TRBJ2-3; clone_size: .; v_call: TRBV6-1; cdr3_nt: TGTGCCAGCAGTGAAAGGTCTAGACTCAGCACAGATACGCAGTATTTT; cdr3_aa: CASSERSRLSTDTQYF
d_call: .; j_call: TRBJ1-1; clone_size: .; v_call: TRBV27; cdr3_nt: TGTGCCAGCAGTTTGCAGGGCGGTAGGTGGACTGAAGCTTTCTTT; cdr3_aa: CASSLQGGRWTEAFF
d_call: TRBD1; j_call: TRBJ2-7; clone_size: .; v_call: TRBV6-9; cdr3_nt: TGTGCCAGCAGTTACCCGGGACAGGAAATTTACTCTGCCCGCAACTTC; cdr3_aa: CASSYPGQEIYSARNF
d_call: TRBD1; j_call: TRBJ1-2; clone_size: .; v_call: TRBV9; cdr3_nt: TGTGCCAGCAGCCTAACAGGGGGCGAAGGCTACACCTTC; cdr3_aa: CASSLTGGEGYTF
d_call: TRBD2; j_call: TRBJ2-1; clone_size: .; v_call: TRBV9; cdr3_nt: TGTGCCAGCAGCGCCGTCCCCCAGGGACTAGGAATATCTGAGCAGTTCTTC; cdr3_aa: CASSAVPQGLGISEQFF
d_call: .; j_call: TRBJ1-3; clone_size: few; v_call: TRBV19; cdr3_nt: TGTGCCAGTAGTCCCGGACCGAGGGCCGACACCATATATTTT; cdr3_aa: CASSPGPRADTIYF
d_call: .; j_call: TRBJ1-1; clone_size: few; v_call: TRBV7-8; cdr3_nt: TGTGCCAGCAGCTCCCAGTCAGGGGCCATGAACACTGAAGCTTTCTTT; cdr3_aa: CASSSQSGAMNTEAFF
d_call: .; j_call: TRBJ2-3; clone_size: .; v_call: TRBV4-3; cdr3_nt: TGCGCCAGCAGTACGGGGGTGCAAGATACGCAGTATTTT; cdr3_aa: CASSTGVQDTQYF
d_call: TRBD1; j_call: TRBJ2-1; clone_size: .; v_call: TRBV9; cdr3_nt: TGTGCCAGCAGCGTGGCAGGGGGCCACAATGAGCAGTTCTTC; cdr3_aa: CASSVAGGHNEQFF
d_call: .; j_call: TRBJ2-1; clone_size: .; v_call: TRBV10-3; cdr3_nt: TGTGCCATCAGTGAAGTGGGAGTGTCCGGGAATGAGCAGTTCTTC; cdr3_aa: CAISEVGVSGNEQFF
d_call: TRBD2; j_call: TRBJ2-1; clone_size: .; v_call: TRBV10-3; cdr3_nt: TGTGCCATCAGGTCCCCGGCTAGCGGGAGGGTCAATGAGCAGTTCTTC; cdr3_aa: CAIRSPASGRVNEQFF
d_call: .; j_call: TRBJ1-6; clone_size: .; v_call: TRBV4-1; cdr3_nt: TGCGCCAGCAGCCACGCGCCCCCACAGGGAAACTCCTATAATTCACCCCTCCACTTT; cdr3_aa: CASSHAPPQGNSYNSPLHF
d_call: .; j_call: TRBJ2-7; clone_size: .; v_call: TRBV4-2; cdr3_nt: TGTGCCAGCAGCCAAGACGCCTACGAGCAGTACTTC; cdr3_aa: CASSQDAYEQYF
d_call: .; j_call: TRBJ2-2; clone_size: .; v_call: TRBV5-6; cdr3_nt: TGTGCCAGCAGCTGGGGGGGGCTCGGCACCGGGGAGCTGTTTTTT; cdr3_aa: CASSWGGLGTGELFF
d_call: .; j_call: TRBJ1-1; clone_size: .; v_call: TRBV6-1; cdr3_nt: TGTGCCAGCATTCTCTCAGAGAACACTGAAGCTTTCTTT; cdr3_aa: CASILSENTEAFF
d_call: TRBD2; j_call: TRBJ2-5; clone_size: once; v_call: TRBV29-1; cdr3_nt: TGCAGCGTGGAACCTTTTGGGGGCGGGGGGTTCCAAGAGACCCAGTACTTC; cdr3_aa: CSVEPFGGGGFQETQYF
d_call: .; j_call: TRBJ2-5; clone_size: .; v_call: TRBV7-7; cdr3_nt: TGTGCCAGCAGCTTAGGGGCTAGCGCTAGGTGGGCAGAGACCCAGTACTTC; cdr3_aa: CASSLGASARWAETQYF
d_call: TRBD2; j_call: TRBJ2-1; clone_size: once; v_call: TRBV5-1; cdr3_nt: TGCGCCAGCAGCTCGGGGGGTTTGGTGAACAATGAGCAGTTCTTC; cdr3_aa: CASSSGGLVNNEQFF
d_call: TRBD1; j_call: TRBJ1-1; clone_size: .; v_call: TRBV4-3; cdr3_nt: TGCGCCAGCAGCCAAGTCAGGGGGAGCACTGAAGCTTTCTTT; cdr3_aa: CASSQVRGSTEAFF
d_call: TRBD1; j_call: TRBJ2-5; clone_size: .; v_call: TRBV28; cdr3_nt: TGTGCCAGCAGTACGCCAGCCGGGACAGGTCAAGAGACCCAGTACTTC; cdr3_aa: CASSTPAGTGQETQYF
d_call: TRBD1; j_call: TRBJ2-6; clone_size: once; v_call: TRBV2; cdr3_nt: TGTGCCAGCAACCGACAGGGGGTAACGGGGGCCAACGTCCTGACTTTC; cdr3_aa: CASNRQGVTGANVLTF
d_call: TRBD1; j_call: TRBJ1-5; clone_size: .; v_call: TRBV5-4; cdr3_nt: TGTGCCAGCAGCCCAGGGACAGGGGCTAGCAATCAGCCCCAGCATTTT; cdr3_aa: CASSPGTGASNQPQHF
d_call: TRBD2; j_call: TRBJ2-1; clone_size: once; v_call: TRBV18; cdr3_nt: TGTGCCAGCTCACGACCGACTAGCGAGCACAATGAGCAGTTCTTC; cdr3_aa: CASSRPTSEHNEQFF
d_call: .; j_call: TRBJ2-3; clone_size: .; v_call: TRBV6-4; cdr3_nt: TGTGCCAGCAGTGAAGTTCCAGGAAGCACAGATACGCAGTATTTT; cdr3_aa: CASSEVPGSTDTQYF
d_call: TRBD1; j_call: TRBJ2-7; clone_size: .; v_call: TRBV2; cdr3_nt: TGTGCCAGCAGTGAAGTTAGGACAGGGGAGTACTTC; cdr3_aa: CASSEVRTGEYF
d_call: .; j_call: TRBJ1-5; clone_size: .; v_call: TRBV30; cdr3_nt: TGTGCCTGGAGCCCCGGAGCCAGTCACAATCAGCCCCAGCATTTT; cdr3_aa: CAWSPGASHNQPQHF
d_call: .; j_call: TRBJ2-5; clone_size: .; v_call: TRBV2; cdr3_nt: TGTGCCAGCAGACACAGGGCTAGACAAGAGACCCAGTACTTC; cdr3_aa: CASRHRARQETQYF
d_call: .; j_call: TRBJ1-6; clone_size: .; v_call: TRBV28; cdr3_nt: TGTGCCAGCAGTTTAACTGACGGGGGGGTTAGGCCCCTCCACTTT; cdr3_aa: CASSLTDGGVRPLHF
d_call: .; j_call: TRBJ2-7; clone_size: .; v_call: TRBV5-4; cdr3_nt: TGTGCCAGCAGCTTGGGGGCAGGTTATTCCTACGAGCAGTACTTC; cdr3_aa: CASSLGAGYSYEQYF
d_call: .; j_call: TRBJ2-7; clone_size: .; v_call: TRBV28; cdr3_nt: TGTGCCAGCAGTTTAACTTACGAGCAGTACTTC; cdr3_aa: CASSLTYEQYF
d_call: TRBD1; j_call: TRBJ2-5; clone_size: once; v_call: TRBV15; cdr3_nt: TGTGCCACCAGCAGGATGACAGGGCTCCGGAAAGAGACCCAGTACTTC; cdr3_aa: CATSRMTGLRKETQYF
d_call: TRBD1; j_call: TRBJ1-6; clone_size: few; v_call: TRBV9; cdr3_nt: TGTGCCAGTGGACAGGGAGAGAGTTCACCCCTCCACTTT; cdr3_aa: CASGQGESSPLHF
d_call: .; j_call: TRBJ1-2; clone_size: .; v_call: TRBV2; cdr3_nt: TGTGCCAGCAGTGAAAGGGGCGGCTATGGCTACACCTTC; cdr3_aa: CASSERGGYGYTF
d_call: .; j_call: TRBJ1-5; clone_size: once; v_call: TRBV28; cdr3_nt: TGTGCCGGCAGTTTAGAGGGCCAGGGGTCCGGACAGCCCCAGCATTTT; cdr3_aa: CAGSLEGQGSGQPQHF